One and the same sample provided the 27 T cell receptor beta chains below, sequenced in a study of shared clonotypes between healthy human individuals. It was CD45RO-negative cells, positively selected for CCR7, that made up naive CD8 cells, with terminally differentiated effector memory CD45RA+ cells excluded. TCRdb's table, derived via immunoSEQ multiplex PCR, lists solely in-frame clones and lacks some. The repertoire consists of about 580,000 clones, with roughly 98% occurring once and the leading ten covering 0.3%. Specimen: naive CD8+ T cells sorted from blood. These receptors originate from a young man in good health.

The chain couples TRBV29-1 to TRBJ2-2; D may be TRBD1 (5 bases). This CDR3 is 14 amino acids long. CDR1 is SQVTM, CDR2 ANQGSEA, per germline. Deletions cut 7 bases from V and 0 bases from J, with 12 bases between. The CDR3 spells CSAVTVTNTGELFF. CDR3 coding DNA: TGCAGCGCCGTGACAGTGACGAACACCGGGGAGCTGTTTTTT.

The rearrangement joins TRBV7-9 to TRBJ2-6; either TRBD1 or TRBD2 may fit D (5 bases each). V lost 3 bases to trimming and J lost 0 bases, with 12 bases between them. The CDR3 runs to 17 residues. Per germline, CDR1 SEHNR and CDR2 FQNEAQ (reference sequence). CDR3 protein: CASSFRDGRSGANVLTF. CDR3 nucleotides: TGTGCCAGCAGCTTCCGGGACGGCCGCTCTGGGGCCAACGTCCTGACTTTC.

J is TRBJ2-1 and V is TRBV27; TRBD1 matches 9 bases. In germline, CDR1 is MNHEY, CDR2 SMNVEV (reference sequence). With V trimmed by 5 bases and J by 6 bases, 8 bases remained unmatched. The CDR3 sequence is 15 residues long. CDR3 residues: CASSPDRGGGNEQFF. The CDR3 nucleotides read TGTGCCAGCAGTCCGGACAGGGGTGGCGGCAATGAGCAGTTCTTC.

The chain carries TRBV4-2 and TRBJ2-1; D perhaps matches TRBD2 (6 bases). The CDR3 has 16 residues. Trimming cost V 0 bases and J 0 bases, with 9 bases left between them. Germline CDR1 is LGHNA and CDR2 is YNFKEQ. This CDR3 reads CASSQELASSYNEQFF. DNA of the CDR3: TGTGCCAGCAGCCAAGAACTAGCCAGCTCCTACAATGAGCAGTTCTTC.

This sequence joins TRBV6-1 and TRBJ2-1; D is unclear. The CDR3 extends over 14 amino acids. V was shortened by 7 bases and J by 5 bases, with 15 bases between the two germline ends. In germline, CDR1 is MNHNS, CDR2 SASEGT. The CDR3 loop reads CASNPQHTNNEQFF. DNA of the CDR3: TGTGCCAGCAACCCCCAACACACGAACAATGAGCAGTTCTTC.

The V call is TRBV7-3, the J call TRBJ2-2; D assignment may be TRBD1 or TRBD2 (5 bases each). The CDR3 totals 14 residues. Trimming removed 4 bases at V and 6 bases at J, with 12 bases between. Germline loops: CDR1 SGHTA, CDR2 FQGTGA. CDR3 in DNA: TGTGCCAGCAGCTCGGGACCCCGCGCCGGGGAGCTGTTTTTT. The encoded protein is CASSSGPRAGELFF.

The rearrangement joins TRBV29-1 to TRBJ2-1; D is possibly TRBD1 (6 bases). Trimming took off 3 bases at V and 3 bases at J, with 18 bases between the two ends. The germline gives CDR1 SQVTM, CDR2 ANQGSEA. The CDR3 has 16 residues. CDR3 bases: TGCAGCGTTGAGTTTTGGACAGCAACTATCTACAATGAGCAGTTCTTC. Translating gives CSVEFWTATIYNEQFF.

The V gene is TRBV9, the J gene TRBJ2-1; D perhaps matches TRBD2 (6 bases). CDR3 size: 15 residues. With 0 bases removed from V and 4 bases from J, the gap between germline ends came to 11 bases. Per germline, CDR1 SGDLS and CDR2 YYNGEE. CDR3 amino acids: CASSVDGGEYNEQFF. The CDR3 DNA follows: TGTGCCAGCAGCGTAGATGGCGGGGAGTACAATGAGCAGTTCTTC.

DNA of the CDR3: TGCAGCGCGCGGGCCCCGGATACGCAGTATTTT. Translating gives CSARAPDTQYF. The chain uses TRBV29-1 and TRBJ2-3; TRBD2 is a possible D gene (5 bases). V lost 7 bases, J lost 6 bases, and 11 bases lay in between. There are 11 residues in the CDR3. Germline-derived CDR1 and CDR2 are SQVTM and ANQGSEA.

The rearrangement joins TRBV7-2 to TRBJ1-5; 10 bases are a match to TRBD1. CDR1 SGHTA and CDR2 FQGNSA come from the germline V gene. The CDR3 contains 15 residues. V shed 7 bases and J 3 bases; nucleotides not matched to a gene: 6. The DNA for the CDR3 is TGTGCCAGCAAACAAGGGACAGGGGACAATCAGCCCCAGCATTTT. As protein: CASKQGTGDNQPQHF.

The chain has TRBV14 and TRBJ2-1; 9 nucleotides line up with TRBD2. The CDR3 consists of 15 residues. V shed 2 bases and J 7 bases; nucleotides not matched to a gene: 6. Germline CDR1 SGHDN, CDR2 FVKESK. The CDR3 region has the DNA TGTGCCAGCAGCCAACGCCGACTAGCGGCAAATGAGCAGTTCTTC. It encodes CASSQRRLAANEQFF.

The chain couples TRBV2 to TRBJ2-1; 10 nucleotides match TRBD2. V shed 3 bases and J 5 bases; nucleotides not matched to a gene: 13. The CDR3 extends over 18 amino acids. Germline assignment: CDR1 SNHLY and CDR2 FYNNEI. The CDR3: CASSEDRAGTSADNEQFF. CDR3 coding DNA: TGTGCCAGCAGTGAGGACAGGGCAGGGACTAGCGCAGACAATGAGCAGTTCTTC.

The chain uses TRBV7-9 and TRBJ2-3; D is unclear. This CDR3 comprises 15 residues. Trimming left V 4 bases short and J 1 base short, with 12 bases between. Germline V gene sequence: CDR1 SEHNR, CDR2 FQNEAQ (reference sequence). CDR3 amino acids: CASSSNRRGTDTQYF. The CDR3 DNA is TGTGCCAGCAGCTCTAATCGAAGGGGCACAGATACGCAGTATTTT. The full variable domain, completed using reference TRBV7-9 and TRBJ2-3, is DTGVSQNPRHKITKRGQNVTFRCDPISEHNRLYWYRQTLGQGPEFLTYFQNEAQLEKSRLLSDRFSAERPKGSFSTLEIQRTEQGDSAMYLCASSSNRRGTDTQYFGPGTRLTVL.

J is TRBJ1-4 and V is TRBV2; 8 positions agree with TRBD1. The CDR3 has 17 residues. Germline trimming cut 3 bases from V and 0 bases from J; bases unmatched to any gene: 6. Per germline, CDR1 SNHLY and CDR2 FYNNEI. For the CDR3, the DNA is TGTGCCAGCAGTGACGGGACAGGTCCTGCAACTAATGAAAAACTGTTTTTT. Its protein is CASSDGTGPATNEKLFF.

The chain links TRBV7-2 to TRBJ1-5; D is ambiguous. The V and J ends lost 1 base and 0 bases respectively, with 7 bases between them. CDR1 is SGHTA and CDR2 is FQGNSA in the germline V gene. There are 15 residues in the CDR3. The CDR3 nucleotides read TGTGCCAGCAGCTTAGTACCGGGTAGCAATCAGCCCCAGCATTTT. This translates into CASSLVPGSNQPQHF. Full variable domain (missing parts from reference TRBV7-2 and TRBJ1-5): GAGVSQSPSNKVTEKGKDVELRCDPISGHTALYWYRQSLGQGLEFLIYFQGNSAPDKSGLPSDRFSAERTGGSVSTLTIQRTQQEDSAVYLCASSLVPGSNQPQHFGDGTRLSIL.

The chain combines TRBV7-9 with TRBJ1-5; D is unclear. Germline V gene data show CDR1 as SEHNR and CDR2 as FQNEAQ (reference sequence). V was clipped by 7 bases and J by 5 bases, with 9 bases between them. CDR3 length: 12 residues. The DNA of the CDR3 is TGTGCCAGCACCCAGTTCGATCAGCCCCAGCATTTT. It codes for CASTQFDQPQHF.

J is TRBJ2-5 and V is TRBV5-4; D is undetermined. Looked up from germline, CDR1 is SGHNT and CDR2 is YYREEE (reference sequence). The germline V and J ends were trimmed by 0 bases and 0 bases, with 9 bases remaining between them. This CDR3 has 15 amino acids. The CDR3 DNA is TGTGCCAGCAGCTTGGCAGCAGGCAACCAAGAGACCCAGTACTTC. Translating it yields CASSLAAGNQETQYF.

This chain connects TRBV6-9 to TRBJ1-2, with 9 bases aligning to TRBD1. Germline V lookup: CDR1 MNHGY, CDR2 SVAAGI. The J segment lost 2 bases and the V segment lost 6 bases, leaving 19 bases of the junction unmatched. This CDR3 spans 19 amino acids. Here the CDR3 DNA reads TGTGCCAGCAGCCACATAGGTGGGAGACAGGGGGTCGCGAACTATGGCTACACCTTC. It translates to CASSHIGGRQGVANYGYTF.

The CDR3 DNA reads as TGTGCCATCAGTGAGACACCGGGACACCACGGTGGGGACAACTACGAGCAGTACTTC. This translates into CAISETPGHHGGDNYEQYF. The rearrangement links TRBV10-3 to TRBJ2-7; a weak D match, TRBD1 (6 bases). Germline CDR1 is ENHRY and CDR2 is SYGVKD. The CDR3 contains 19 residues. Trimming stripped 2 bases from V and 3 bases from J, with 26 bases between.

V usage is TRBV21-1 and J usage is TRBJ1-5; TRBD1 is the table's D call and was not checked against the DNA. TRBV21-1 is a recognized pseudogene. The length of the CDR3 is 15 residues. The CDR3 DNA reads as TGTGCCAGCAGCATCCGGGACAGGGGGTGGCAGCCCCAGCATTTT. It translates to CASSIRDRGWQPQHF.

A note on this clone: Other DNA sequences within the sample encode an identical CDR3. The chain is built from TRBV27 and TRBJ2-7, with 10 bases identical to TRBD2. The CDR3 contains 13 residues. V shed 6 bases and J 4 bases; nucleotides not matched to a gene: 3. CDR1 is MNHEY, CDR2 SMNVEV, per germline (reference sequence). The CDR3 sequence is CASSPGLAYEQYF. For the CDR3, the DNA is TGTGCCAGCAGCCCGGGACTAGCGTACGAGCAGTACTTC.

Notes on this clone: The same CDR3 is also encoded by other DNA sequences in this sample. V usage is TRBV9 and J usage is TRBJ2-7, with D perhaps matching TRBD1 or TRBD2 (5 bases each). The CDR3 has 14 amino acids. The V gene's germline CDR1 is SGDLS and CDR2 YYNGEE. V was clipped by 3 bases and J by 2 bases, with 12 bases between them. CDR3 nucleotide sequence: TGTGCCAGCAGCGCCGGGACGGAAGCCTACGAGCAGTACTTC. Amino acid sequence: CASSAGTEAYEQYF.

J is TRBJ2-7 and V is TRBV7-6, with D maybe TRBD1 (5 bases). There are 14 residues in the CDR3. Trimming left V 3 bases short and J 0 bases short, with 9 bases between. Germline loops: CDR1 SGHVS, CDR2 FNYEAQ. In nucleotides, the CDR3 is TGTGCCAGCAGCTTGGGGCGGTTCTCCTACGAGCAGTACTTC. As protein: CASSLGRFSYEQYF.

The genes are TRBV29-1 and TRBJ2-1; 16 bases line up with TRBD2. The CDR3 is 16 amino acids. CDR1 and CDR2 from the germline V gene are SQVTM and ANQGSEA. Trimming cost V 7 bases and J 9 bases; bases outside gene matches: 12. CDR3 loop: CSAGRRGTSGRGEQFF. CDR3 in DNA: TGCAGCGCGGGGAGGCGGGGGACTAGCGGGAGGGGTGAGCAGTTCTTC.

The chain links TRBV4-3 to TRBJ1-5; TRBD1 might be the D (5 bases). The CDR3 has 16 amino acids. Between the trimmed V and J ends, which lost 1 base and 4 bases, there was a span of 14 bases. Germline values: CDR1 LGHNA, CDR2 YSLEER. In DNA form, the CDR3 reads TGCGCCAGCAGCCAAGGGGTGCCGGGGGGGAATCAGCCCCAGCATTTT. It is translated as CASSQGVPGGNQPQHF.

This rearrangement joins TRBV30 to TRBJ1-2; D may be TRBD1 (6 bases). The CDR3 is 16 amino acids. V shed 2 bases and J shed 0 bases, with 16 bases lying between them. CDR1 is GTSNPN, CDR2 SVGIG, per germline (reference sequence). The DNA for the CDR3 is TGTGCCTGGAGTTCACAATGGGACATAGCTAACTATGGCTACACCTTC. Translating gives CAWSSQWDIANYGYTF.

The V call is TRBV5-1, the J call TRBJ2-7; D is unclear. CDR1 is SGHRS, CDR2 YFSETQ, per germline. V was cut by 0 bases and J by 6 bases, with 13 bases left in between. The length of the CDR3 is 14 residues. CDR3 loop: CASSLVPGTIEQYF. CDR3 sequence (DNA): TGCGCCAGCAGCTTGGTTCCCGGTACAATCGAGCAGTACTTC.